The clone carrying this T cell receptor beta chain has at least ten counts. Its specificity is not known. The data belong to a study of regulatory T cells in long-lasting Graves disease. The study's findings and limits: Accuracy might have suffered from few samples. Compared with new cases, persistent Graves' patients showed reduced TCR diversity.

V gave up 1 base and J gave up 5 bases, with 10 bases separating them. This CDR3 has 13 residues. From germline, CDR1 is SGHRS and CDR2 YFSETQ. Regarding time point: newly diagnosed GD, antithyroid drugs for less than 3 months. With RNA extracted from PBMCs as input, the TCR library was made. CDR3-region Arm-PCR and iRepertoire HTBI primers produced the TCR beta libraries. TCRdb re-analysed the multiplex PCR reads in MiXCR, keeping a single row per CDR3 protein. The sample yields over 500,000 distinct CDR3 sequences, about 16% seen once. These data also formed part of another study, on T cells in Graves' hyperthyroidism and ophthalmopathy. From that study: Carried out on the TCR CDR3, a first-round RT-PCR used the HTBI primer set.

The clonotype originates from a man between 18 and 35 years old with Graves disease. V gene TRBV5-1 combines with J gene TRBJ2-7; D gene uncertain. This material consisted of peripheral blood mononuclear cells (PBMCs), taken at new diagnosis, from a patient treated with antithyroid drugs. The CDR3 loop reads CASSLPPMNEQYF. The CDR3 DNA reads as TGCGCCAGCAGCTTGCCCCCCATGAACGAGCAGTACTTC.